The following is a T cell receptor beta chain sequence with its context. Germline and junction disagree at one end, which may indicate a read error. This sample is drawn from a study of shared clonotypes between healthy human individuals. CDR3 length: 16 residues. Germline V gene data show CDR1 as SGHAT and CDR2 as FQNNGV. Data came from immunoSEQ multiplex PCR; TCRdb stores just in-frame clones and leaves some out. The sample includes hundreds of thousands of clones, roughly 79% of them seen just once. Sequenced sample: PBMCs. V is TRBV11-2 and J is TRBJ1-2, with D tentatively TRBD1 (6 bases). The receptor was derived from a woman aged 40 to 55 in good health. Some clones in this sample may be carry-over from other donors' samples. The CDR3 here is CASSLNRVAPKYGYTF. The CDR3 DNA is TGTGCCAGCAGCTTAAACAGGGTCGCACCTAAATATGGCTACACCTTC. Combining the CDR3 with reference TRBV11-2 and TRBJ1-2 gives the whole variable domain EAGVAQSPRYKIIEKRQSVAFWCNPISGHATLYWYQQILGQGPKLLIQFQNNGVVDDSQLPKDRFSAERLKGVDSTLKIQPAKLEDSAVYLCASSLNRVAPKYGYTFGSGTRLTVV.